This is a list of T cell receptor beta chains from one sample in a study of blood T cell repertoires in COVID-19. The protocol was immunoSEQ multiplex PCR, while the TCRdb copy is restricted to in-frame clones and leaves out a portion. Of 110,000 or so clones in the sample, more than 70% are singletons; the top ten hold 7.9%. Sequencing input: peripheral blood. The receptors derive from a human donor in a cohort sampled during active COVID-19. CDR3s include the opening cysteine and the closing phenylalanine or tryptophan. Each record gives: D gene, V gene, J gene, clone size, CDR3 DNA, CDR3 protein. The D gene is left open where the match is weak. Size values are once, few and many counts, or a class for expanded clones, and some rows have none.

>NA|TRBV27|TRBJ2-7|few
TGTGCCAGCAGTATGGGAGGGGGAGGCGAGCAGTACTTC
CASSMGGGGEQYF
>NA|TRBV3-1/TRBV3-2|TRBJ2-3|NA
TGTGCCAGCAGCCAAGAGTATTCCACAGATACGCAGTATTTT
CASSQEYSTDTQYF
>NA|TRBV3-1/TRBV3-2|TRBJ2-7|once
TGTGCCAGCAGCCAGGCCTCCTACGAGCAGTACTTC
CASSQASYEQYF
>NA|TRBV4-1|TRBJ1-3|NA
TGCGCCAGCAGCCCTTCCCAGACGGCAGGAGGATCTGGAAACACCATATATTTT
CASSPSQTAGGSGNTIYF
>NA|TRBV6-5|TRBJ2-5|NA
TGTGCCAGCAAGGGGGATCTTCGGACCCAGTACTTC
CASKGDLRTQYF
>TRBD1|TRBV23-1|TRBJ1-3|NA
TGCGCCAGCAGTCAAAAGCAGGGGGGACATCTTAGCTCTGGAAACACCATATATTTT
CASSQKQGGHLSSGNTIYF
>TRBD1|TRBV27|TRBJ1-5|NA
TGTGCCAGCCGAGACAGGGGAGGGAGCAATCAGCCCCAGCATTTT
CASRDRGGSNQPQHF
>NA|TRBV6-5|TRBJ2-7|once
TGTGCCAGCAGGGGGCCCACCTACGAGCAGTACTTC
CASRGPTYEQYF
>NA|TRBV19|TRBJ2-7|NA
TGTGCCAGTAGTATTCTCCTGGGAGCATCCTACGAGCAGTACTTC
CASSILLGASYEQYF
>NA|TRBV7-9|TRBJ2-6|NA
TGTGCCAGCAGCACCAGACAGGGGGCCAACGTCCTGACTTTC
CASSTRQGANVLTF
>NA|TRBV28|TRBJ1-2|NA
TGTGCCAGCAGATCCGGTGGTAACTATGGCTACACCTTC
CASRSGGNYGYTF
>TRBD2|TRBV29-1|TRBJ2-3|once
TGCAGCGTTGAGCGAGCGGGGGGGCTTACAGATACGCAGTATTTT
CSVERAGGLTDTQYF
>TRBD1|TRBV19|TRBJ2-7|NA
TGTGCCACCCGACAGGGCTACGAGCAGTACTTC
CATRQGYEQYF
>NA|TRBV19|TRBJ1-5|NA
TGTGCCAGTAGTGTGCAGACAGTCATAGATCAGCCCCAGCATTTT
CASSVQTVIDQPQHF
>TRBD1|TRBV5-6|TRBJ1-6|NA
TGTGCCAGCAGCCCAGCCGGGACAGGGGGGTATAATTCACCCCTCCACTTT
CASSPAGTGGYNSPLHF
>NA|TRBV25-1|TRBJ1-5|NA
TGTGCCAGCAGCTCTGACACTCTTGATCAGCCCCAGCATTTT
CASSSDTLDQPQHF
>TRBD1|TRBV7-9|TRBJ2-7|NA
TGTGCCAGCAGTTTCAATTCCGGGACAGGGATACCCTACGAGCAGTACTTC
CASSFNSGTGIPYEQYF
>NA|TRBV30|TRBJ1-3|NA
TGTGCCTGGAGTGTGGACGGGAGCTCTGGAAACACCATATATTTT
CAWSVDGSSGNTIYF
>TRBD2|TRBV9|TRBJ2-7|NA
TGTGCCAGCAGCGTAGGACTAGCGGGGGACGAGCAGTACTTC
CASSVGLAGDEQYF
>NA|TRBV6-5|TRBJ2-7|NA
TGTGCCAGCAGTACCTTGACGGGAGCCTACGAGCAGTACTTC
CASSTLTGAYEQYF
>TRBD1|TRBV7-2|TRBJ1-1|once
TGTGCCAGCAGCTTAGACAGGGGGAGGACTGAAGCTTTCTTT
CASSLDRGRTEAFF
>NA|TRBV6-2/TRBV6-3|TRBJ1-2|NA
TGTGCCAGCAGTTACCTCCCGCGGGGACCCTATGGCTACACCTTC
CASSYLPRGPYGYTF
>NA|TRBV9|TRBJ1-5|NA
TGTGCCAGCAGCGTAAGTCCGGGGGACAATCAGCCCCAGCATTTT
CASSVSPGDNQPQHF
>NA|TRBV19|TRBJ1-1|NA
TGTGCCAGTAGTATAGCCCTTAGACAGGAAGTGAACACTGAAGCTTTCTTT
CASSIALRQEVNTEAFF
>TRBD1|TRBV5-8|TRBJ2-5|NA
TGTGCCAGCACCCCCACCGGGACAGCCAGTCAAGAGACCCAGTACTTC
CASTPTGTASQETQYF
>TRBD1|TRBV10-3|TRBJ2-7|NA
TGTGCCGTCGGCCGGGACAGGGACGCATACGAGCAGTACTTC
CAVGRDRDAYEQYF
>NA|TRBV27|TRBJ2-7|NA
TGTGCCAGCAGCCCGGGCTACGAGCAGTACTTC
CASSPGYEQYF